This T cell receptor beta chain was identified during a study of T cell responses to AZD1222 COVID-19 vaccine. CDR1 and CDR2 from the germline V gene are SQVTM and ANQGSEA. The CDR3 has 13 residues. Unmatched junction bases numbered 4, after V lost 6 bases and J lost 4 bases. The table lists this clone with a few counts. Clones were read by immunoSEQ multiplex PCR, and TCRdb kept only the in-frame ones, dropping some. In the table there are about 140,000 clones, roughly 92% of which are singletons. This sequence was found in an adult in good health. This specimen was peripheral blood, taken on day 0 of AZD1222 vaccination. The V and J genes are TRBV29-1 and TRBJ1-1; 11 nucleotides match TRBD1. DNA of the CDR3: TGCAGCGTAGGGACAGGGGGGAGCACTGAAGCTTTCTTT. Translated, it gives CSVGTGGSTEAFF.